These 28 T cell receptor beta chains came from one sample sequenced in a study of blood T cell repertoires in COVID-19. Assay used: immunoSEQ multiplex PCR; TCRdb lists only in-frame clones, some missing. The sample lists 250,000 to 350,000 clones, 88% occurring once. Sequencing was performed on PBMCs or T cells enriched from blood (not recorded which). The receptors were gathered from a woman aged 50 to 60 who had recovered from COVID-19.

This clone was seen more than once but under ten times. The DNA for the CDR3 is TGTGCCAGCAGTCCTCCGACTAGCGGGAATAACGAGCAGTACTTC. Its protein product is CASSPPTSGNNEQYF. The chain has TRBV28 and TRBJ2-7, with 11 bases aligning to TRBD2. V lost 5 bases to trimming and J lost 5 bases; unmatched junction nucleotides: 8. Germline CDR1 and CDR2: MDHEN and SYDVKM. This CDR3 spans 15 amino acids. Drawing the rest from reference TRBV28 and TRBJ2-7, the complete variable domain is DVKVTQSSRYLVKRTGEKVFLECVQDMDHENMFWYRQDPGLGLRLIYFSYDVKMKEKGDIPEGYSVSREKKERFSLILESASTNQTSMYLCASSPPTSGNNEQYFGPGTRLTVT.

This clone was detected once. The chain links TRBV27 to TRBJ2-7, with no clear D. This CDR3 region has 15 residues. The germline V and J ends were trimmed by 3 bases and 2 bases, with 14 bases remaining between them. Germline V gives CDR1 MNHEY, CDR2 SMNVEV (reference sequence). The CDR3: CASSFWPGSTYEQYF. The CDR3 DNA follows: TGTGCCAGCAGTTTTTGGCCCGGGTCAACCTACGAGCAGTACTTC.

The DNA of the CDR3 is TGTGCCAGCAGCCCGGGACAGGGGAATCAGCCCCAGCATTTT. Amino acid sequence: CASSPGQGNQPQHF. This rearrangement joins TRBV11-2 to TRBJ1-5; TRBD1 aligns across 10 bases. CDR3 length: 14 residues. V shed 5 bases, J shed 4 bases, and the junction held 2 bases outside the gene matches. Per the germline V gene, CDR1 is SGHAT and CDR2 is FQNNGV.

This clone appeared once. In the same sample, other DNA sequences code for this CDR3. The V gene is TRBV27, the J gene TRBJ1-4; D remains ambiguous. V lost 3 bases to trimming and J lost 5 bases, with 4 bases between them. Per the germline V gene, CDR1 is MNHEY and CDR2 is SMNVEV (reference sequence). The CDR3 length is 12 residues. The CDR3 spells CASSFLNEKLFF. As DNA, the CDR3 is TGTGCCAGCAGTTTCCTAAATGAAAAACTGTTTTTT.

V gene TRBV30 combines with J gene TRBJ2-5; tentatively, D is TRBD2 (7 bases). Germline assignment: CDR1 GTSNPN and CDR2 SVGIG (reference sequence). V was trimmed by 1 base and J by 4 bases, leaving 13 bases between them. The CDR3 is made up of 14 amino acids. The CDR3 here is CAWSAKGGRETQYF. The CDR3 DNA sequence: TGTGCCTGGAGTGCTAAGGGGGGGAGAGAGACCCAGTACTTC.

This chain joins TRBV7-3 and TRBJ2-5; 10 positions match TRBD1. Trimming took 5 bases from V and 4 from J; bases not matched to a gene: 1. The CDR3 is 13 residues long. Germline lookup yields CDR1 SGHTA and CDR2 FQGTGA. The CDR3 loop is CASSRDRGETQYF. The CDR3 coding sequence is TGTGCCAGCAGCCGGGACAGGGGAGAGACCCAGTACTTC.

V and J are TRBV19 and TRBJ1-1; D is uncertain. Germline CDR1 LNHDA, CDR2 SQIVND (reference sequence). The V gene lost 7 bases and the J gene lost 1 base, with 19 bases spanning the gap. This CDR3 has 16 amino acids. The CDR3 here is CASTKPGGSSNTEAFF. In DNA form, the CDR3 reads TGTGCCAGTACCAAACCCGGAGGCAGTTCGAACACTGAAGCTTTCTTT.

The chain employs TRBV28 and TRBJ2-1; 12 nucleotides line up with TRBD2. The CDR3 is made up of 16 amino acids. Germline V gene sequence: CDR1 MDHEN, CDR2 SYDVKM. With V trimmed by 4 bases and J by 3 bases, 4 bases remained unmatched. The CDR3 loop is CASSSTSGGFYNEQFF. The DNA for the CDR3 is TGTGCCAGCAGTTCGACTAGCGGGGGATTCTACAATGAGCAGTTCTTC.

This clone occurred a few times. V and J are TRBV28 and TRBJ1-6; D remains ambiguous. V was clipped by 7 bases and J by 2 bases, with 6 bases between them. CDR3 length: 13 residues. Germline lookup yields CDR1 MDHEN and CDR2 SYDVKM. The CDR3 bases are TGTGCCAGCACCCCTCCCTATAATTCACCCCTCCACTTT. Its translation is CASTPPYNSPLHF.

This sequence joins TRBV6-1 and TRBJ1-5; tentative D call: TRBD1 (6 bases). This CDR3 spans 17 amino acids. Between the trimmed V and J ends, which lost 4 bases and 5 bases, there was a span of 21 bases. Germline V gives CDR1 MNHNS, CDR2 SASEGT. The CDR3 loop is CASSASSGTPVHQPQHF. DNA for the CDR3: TGTGCCAGCAGTGCAAGTTCCGGGACACCCGTCCATCAGCCCCAGCATTTT.

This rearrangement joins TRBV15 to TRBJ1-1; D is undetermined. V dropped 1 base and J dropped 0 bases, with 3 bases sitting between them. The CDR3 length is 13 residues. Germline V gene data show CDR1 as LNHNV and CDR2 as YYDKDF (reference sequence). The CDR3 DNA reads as TGTGCCACCAGCAGAGCGTTGAACACTGAAGCTTTCTTT. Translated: CATSRALNTEAFF.

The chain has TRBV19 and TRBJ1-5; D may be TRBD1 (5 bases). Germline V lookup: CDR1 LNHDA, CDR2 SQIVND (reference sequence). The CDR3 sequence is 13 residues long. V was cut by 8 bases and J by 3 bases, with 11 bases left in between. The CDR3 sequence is CASAPGNNQPQHF. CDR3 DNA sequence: TGTGCCAGTGCCCCAGGGAACAATCAGCCCCAGCATTTT.

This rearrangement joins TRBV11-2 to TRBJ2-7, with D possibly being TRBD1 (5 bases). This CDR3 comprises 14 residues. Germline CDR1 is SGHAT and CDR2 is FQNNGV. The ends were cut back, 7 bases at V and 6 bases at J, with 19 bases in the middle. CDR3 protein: CASTEDILRGEQYF. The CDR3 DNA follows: TGTGCCAGCACCGAGGACATCCTTAGGGGCGAGCAGTACTTC.

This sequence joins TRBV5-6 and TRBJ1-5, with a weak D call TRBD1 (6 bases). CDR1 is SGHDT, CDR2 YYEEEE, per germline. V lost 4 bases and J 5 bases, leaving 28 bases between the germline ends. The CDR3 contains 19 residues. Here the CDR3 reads CASSRTGFVGASRHQPQHF. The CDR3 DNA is TGTGCCAGCAGCCGCACGGGGTTCGTGGGGGCCAGCAGACATCAGCCCCAGCATTTT. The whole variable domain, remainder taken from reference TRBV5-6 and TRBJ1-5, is DAGVTQSPTHLIKTRGQQVTLRCSPKSGHDTVSWYQQALGQGPQFIFQYYEEEERQRGNFPDRFSGHQFPNYSSELNVNALLLGDSALYLCASSRTGFVGASRHQPQHFGDGTRLSIL.

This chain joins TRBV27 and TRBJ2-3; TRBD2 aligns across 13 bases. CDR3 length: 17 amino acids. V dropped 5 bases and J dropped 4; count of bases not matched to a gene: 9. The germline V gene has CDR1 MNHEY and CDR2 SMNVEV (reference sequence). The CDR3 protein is CASSPYRGLAGSDTQYF. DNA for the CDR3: TGTGCCAGCAGTCCCTACCGGGGACTAGCGGGGTCAGATACGCAGTATTTT.

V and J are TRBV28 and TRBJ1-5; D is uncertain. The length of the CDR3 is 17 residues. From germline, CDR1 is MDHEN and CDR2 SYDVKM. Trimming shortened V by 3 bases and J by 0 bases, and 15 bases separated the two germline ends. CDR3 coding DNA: TGTGCCAGCAGTTTTTTGGCTGGTTCGTATAGCAATCAGCCCCAGCATTTT. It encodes CASSFLAGSYSNQPQHF.

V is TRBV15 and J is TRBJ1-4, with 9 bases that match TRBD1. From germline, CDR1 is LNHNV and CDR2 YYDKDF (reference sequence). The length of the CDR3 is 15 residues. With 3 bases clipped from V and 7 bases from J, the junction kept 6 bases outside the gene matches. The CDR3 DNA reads TGTGCCACCAGCAGTCGACAGGGGGTACGTGAAAAACTGTTTTTT. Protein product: CATSSRQGVREKLFF.

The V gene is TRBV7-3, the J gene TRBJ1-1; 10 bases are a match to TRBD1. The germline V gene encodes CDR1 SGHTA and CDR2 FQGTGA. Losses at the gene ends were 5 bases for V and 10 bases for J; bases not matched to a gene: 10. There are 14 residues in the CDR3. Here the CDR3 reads CASSLTGTGVTAFF. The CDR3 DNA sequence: TGTGCCAGCAGCCTTACCGGGACAGGGGTGACAGCTTTCTTT.

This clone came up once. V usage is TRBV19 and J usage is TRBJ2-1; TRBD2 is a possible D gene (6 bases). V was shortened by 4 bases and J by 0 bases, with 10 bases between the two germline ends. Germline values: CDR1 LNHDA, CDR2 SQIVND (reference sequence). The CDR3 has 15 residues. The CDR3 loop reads CASSSGAASYNEQFF. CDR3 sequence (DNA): TGTGCCAGTAGTAGCGGGGCAGCCTCCTACAATGAGCAGTTCTTC.

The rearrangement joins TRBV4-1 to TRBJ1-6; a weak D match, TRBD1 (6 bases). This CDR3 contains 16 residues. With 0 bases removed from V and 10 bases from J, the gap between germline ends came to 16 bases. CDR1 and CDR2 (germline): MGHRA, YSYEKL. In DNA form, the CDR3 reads TGCGCCAGCAGCCAAGAGGGGCCAGGGACAACCTCACCCCTCCACTTT. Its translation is CASSQEGPGTTSPLHF.

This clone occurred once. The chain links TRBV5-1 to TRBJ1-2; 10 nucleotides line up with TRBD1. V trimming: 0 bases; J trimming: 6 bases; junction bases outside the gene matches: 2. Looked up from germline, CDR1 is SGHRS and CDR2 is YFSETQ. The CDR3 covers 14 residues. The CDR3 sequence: CASSLETGGDGYTF. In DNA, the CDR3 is TGCGCCAGCAGCTTGGAGACAGGGGGCGATGGCTACACCTTC.

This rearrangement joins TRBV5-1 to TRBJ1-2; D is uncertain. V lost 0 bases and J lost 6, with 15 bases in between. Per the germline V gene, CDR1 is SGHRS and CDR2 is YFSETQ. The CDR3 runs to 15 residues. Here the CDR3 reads CASSLALEGMDGYTF. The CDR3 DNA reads TGCGCCAGCAGCTTGGCCCTGGAGGGTATGGATGGCTACACCTTC.

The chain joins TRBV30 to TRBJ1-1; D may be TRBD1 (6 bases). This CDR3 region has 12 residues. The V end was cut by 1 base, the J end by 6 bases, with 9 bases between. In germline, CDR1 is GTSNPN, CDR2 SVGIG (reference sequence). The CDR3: CAWSEGGPEAFF. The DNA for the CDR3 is TGTGCCTGGAGTGAGGGGGGGCCTGAAGCTTTCTTT.

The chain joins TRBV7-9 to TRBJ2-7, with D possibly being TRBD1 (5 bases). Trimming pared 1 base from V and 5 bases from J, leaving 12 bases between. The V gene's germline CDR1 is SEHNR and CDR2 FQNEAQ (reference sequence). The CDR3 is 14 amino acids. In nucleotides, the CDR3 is TGTGCCAGCAGCTTAGTTTCAGGGATCCACGAGCAGTACTTC. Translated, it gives CASSLVSGIHEQYF.

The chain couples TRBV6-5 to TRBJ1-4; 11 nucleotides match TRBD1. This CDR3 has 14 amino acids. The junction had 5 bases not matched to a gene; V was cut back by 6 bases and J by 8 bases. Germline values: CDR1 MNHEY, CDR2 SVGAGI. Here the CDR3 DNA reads TGTGCCAGCAGATGGACAGGGGGCCAAGAAAAACTGTTTTTT. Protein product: CASRWTGGQEKLFF.

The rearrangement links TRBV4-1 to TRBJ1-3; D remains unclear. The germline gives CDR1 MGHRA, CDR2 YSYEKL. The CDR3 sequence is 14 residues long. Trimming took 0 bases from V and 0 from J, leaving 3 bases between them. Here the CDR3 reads CASSQDRSGNTIYF. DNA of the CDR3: TGCGCCAGCAGCCAAGATCGCTCTGGAAACACCATATATTTT.

The CDR3 bases are TGTGCCTGGAGAAGAGGACAGAGCTCCTATAATTCACCCCTCCACTTT. This sequence encodes CAWRRGQSSYNSPLHF. The chain recombines TRBV30 with TRBJ1-6; weak D call: TRBD1 (6 bases). This CDR3 contains 16 residues. CDR1 and CDR2 from the germline V gene are GTSNPN and SVGIG (reference sequence). V shed 3 bases and J shed 0 bases, with 12 bases lying between them.

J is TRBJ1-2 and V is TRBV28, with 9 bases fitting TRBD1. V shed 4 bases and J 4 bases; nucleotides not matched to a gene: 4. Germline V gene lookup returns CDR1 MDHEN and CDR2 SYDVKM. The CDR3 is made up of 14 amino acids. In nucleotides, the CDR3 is TGTGCCAGCAGTTCGTCGACAGGGGGCTATGGCTACACCTTC. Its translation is CASSSSTGGYGYTF.